A single sample is the source of the 9 T cell receptor beta chains below, sequenced in a study of blood T cell repertoires in COVID-19. Profiling relied on immunoSEQ multiplex PCR, and the TCRdb table lists in-frame clones only, not all of them. The sample comprises 200,000 to 250,000 clones, 86% of which are singletons, and about 2.1% rests with the top ten. The source material was PBMCs or T cells enriched from blood (not recorded which). The receptor source for this set is a woman in her fifties or sixties who had recovered from COVID-19.

This rearrangement joins TRBV27 to TRBJ2-7; the D gene is possibly TRBD1 (6 bases). V was pared by 3 bases and J by 1 base, with 10 bases between. The CDR3 length is 14 residues. The germline V gene has CDR1 MNHEY and CDR2 SMNVEV (reference sequence). The CDR3 coding sequence is TGTGCCAGCAGTTTCCAGGGGCCGTCCTACGAGCAGTACTTC. It is translated as CASSFQGPSYEQYF.

About this clone: Other DNA sequences of this sample code for an identical CDR3. J is TRBJ1-1 and V is TRBV5-1; D unclear. CDR1 SGHRS and CDR2 YFSETQ come from the germline V gene. The CDR3 consists of 14 residues. Between the trimmed V and J ends, which lost 0 bases and 0 bases, there was a span of 6 bases. In DNA, the CDR3 is TGCGCCAGCAGCTTGGCCGGGATGAACACTGAAGCTTTCTTT. This translates into CASSLAGMNTEAFF.

The chain carries TRBV7-2 and TRBJ2-3; D is possibly TRBD1 (6 bases). The germline CDR1 and CDR2 sequences are SGHTA and FQGNSA. The CDR3 is made up of 14 amino acids. Trimming removed 1 base from V and 7 bases from J, with 12 bases in between. CDR3 sequence reads: CASSLDQRGYTQYF. CDR3 DNA sequence: TGTGCCAGCAGCTTAGATCAGAGGGGGTATACGCAGTATTTT.

The chain couples TRBV9 to TRBJ1-5; no clear D gene. The CDR3 contains 15 residues. From germline, CDR1 is SGDLS and CDR2 YYNGEE. V gave up 0 bases and J gave up 4 bases, with 11 bases separating them. CDR3 amino acids: CASSVAPGINQPQHF. The CDR3 DNA reads as TGTGCCAGCAGCGTAGCCCCGGGAATTAATCAGCCCCAGCATTTT.

The chain is built from TRBV27 and TRBJ1-2; 7 bases are shared with TRBD1. V gave up 2 bases and J gave up 8 bases; unmatched junction bases: 8. From germline, CDR1 is MNHEY and CDR2 SMNVEV (reference sequence). CDR3 size: 14 residues. The CDR3 loop reads CASSLAGQGEGYTF. The CDR3 nucleotides read TGTGCCAGCAGTTTAGCGGGGCAGGGGGAGGGCTACACCTTC.

The chain recombines TRBV9 with TRBJ2-7; 12 bases are a match to TRBD2. Germline CDR1 is SGDLS and CDR2 is YYNGEE. V lost 4 bases and J lost 3; bases outside the gene matches: 2. This CDR3 has 14 amino acids. The CDR3 region is CASSLTSGGYEQYF. CDR3 in DNA: TGTGCCAGCAGCTTGACTAGCGGGGGCTACGAGCAGTACTTC.

The chain links TRBV7-8 to TRBJ2-1, with D maybe TRBD2 (6 bases). Germline CDR1 is SGHVS and CDR2 is FQNEAQ. The CDR3 is 12 amino acids. Trimming removed 6 bases from V and 9 bases from J, with 12 bases in between. CDR3 sequence (DNA): TGTGCCAGCAGGCGACTAGGAGGTGAGCAGTTCTTC. Encoded protein: CASRRLGGEQFF.

J is TRBJ1-3 and V is TRBV29-1, with TRBD1 identical over 7 bases. The trim removed 3 bases at V and 4 bases at J, leaving 6 bases unmatched. Germline CDR1 is SQVTM and CDR2 is ANQGSEA. The CDR3 runs 14 residues. The CDR3 nucleotides read TGCAGCGTTGATCCACAGGGGAACGGAAACACCATATATTTT. Translated: CSVDPQGNGNTIYF.

This chain links TRBV7-6 with TRBJ2-1, with 7 bases identical to TRBD2. CDR1 and CDR2 from the germline V gene are SGHVS and FNYEAQ. The CDR3 has 16 amino acids. V lost 4 bases and J lost 7; bases outside the gene matches: 13. CDR3 region: CASSYSGPGGVNEQFF. DNA for the CDR3: TGTGCCAGCAGCTACTCCGGCCCGGGAGGTGTAAATGAGCAGTTCTTC.